Described below is a single T cell receptor (beta chain) sequence and its context. Its antigen is currently unknown. This sample was included in a study of radiotherapy plus CTLA-4 blockade in lung cancer. Looking at the study overall: Objective response rate was around 20%; disease control rate, around 30%. The study, taken as a whole, reports: The best predictor of response was reported to be early blood T cell clone dynamics, with interferon-beta. In blood, TCR clones derived from the tumor expanded after radiotherapy plus ipilimumab.

Clones were sequenced by immunoSEQ multiplex PCR, and TCRdb holds only the in-frame ones, with some missing. The sample includes roughly 50,000 clones, around four fifths seen only once; the top ten take 4% to 5.5%. Germline CDR1 MRHNA, CDR2 SNTAGT. This CDR3 is built from 15 residues. Trimming cost V 3 bases and J 5 bases; bases outside gene matches: 6. Focal radiation with ipilimumab CTLA-4 blockade was given to patients with chemo-refractory metastatic non-small-cell lung cancer. This TCR was sampled from a human donor with non-small cell lung cancer whose response to radiotherapy plus ipilimumab could not be evaluated. The specimen was peripheral blood, collected from a patient treated with radiotherapy plus ipilimumab. The chain joins TRBV6-4 to TRBJ2-1; 8 bases align to TRBD2. For the CDR3, the DNA is TGTGCCAGCAGTGAAGATCAAGCGGGAGACAATGAGCAGTTCTTC. Translated, it gives CASSEDQAGDNEQFF.